The text below deals with one T cell receptor beta chain. The sample comes from a study of blood T cell repertoires in COVID-19. This table comes from immunoSEQ multiplex PCR, and its TCRdb copy is limited to in-frame clones, with some not included. The table lists 120,000 or so clones, roughly four fifths of them singletons. The CDR3 is 15 amino acids. The trim removed 3 bases at V and 1 base at J, leaving 5 bases unmatched. Looked up from germline, CDR1 is SGHDN and CDR2 is FVKESK. The clonotype comes from a human donor in a cohort sampled during active COVID-19. Sequencing was performed on peripheral blood. The chain uses TRBV14 and TRBJ1-1; TRBD1 matches at 7 bases. The CDR3 loop is CASSQRQGENTEAFF. CDR3 coding DNA: TGTGCCAGCAGCCAGCGACAGGGTGAGAACACTGAAGCTTTCTTT.